Following are 3 T cell receptor beta chains from one sample sequenced in a study of control samples from healthy donors and cancer patients. The protocol was immunoSEQ multiplex PCR, while the TCRdb copy is restricted to in-frame clones and leaves out a portion. The table shows more than 90,000 clones, with about 89% occurring only once. The sequencing sample was made of blood. The receptor set was obtained from a man aged 25-45 years in good health.

The chain carries TRBV6-7 and TRBJ2-5; maybe TRBD2 (5 bases). TRBV6-7 is placed among ORFs of uncertain function. Trimming left V 2 bases short and J 5 bases short, with 9 bases between. The CDR3 loop spans 13 amino acids. CDR3: CASSYEGWETQYF. In DNA, the CDR3 is TGTGCCAGCAGTTACGAGGGTTGGGAGACCCAGTACTTC.

The rearrangement links TRBV30 to TRBJ1-6, with TRBD1 matching 7 bases. V lost 0 bases, J lost 9 bases, and 5 bases stayed unmatched. CDR1 GTSNPN and CDR2 SVGIG come from the germline V gene (reference sequence). The CDR3 has 14 residues. The CDR3, as DNA: TGTGCCTGGAGTGTACGAGGGGGCGGTTCACCCCTCCACTTT. Translating gives CAWSVRGGGSPLHF.

This chain uses TRBV24-1 with TRBJ1-5; a weak D match, TRBD1 (5 bases). The germline V gene encodes CDR1 KGHDR and CDR2 SFDVKD. This CDR3 has 16 residues. The ends were cut back, 2 bases at V and 3 bases at J, with 13 bases in the middle. The CDR3 region has the DNA TGTGCCACCAGTGATTCCCCAACAGGAGTCAATCAGCCCCAGCATTTT. Amino acid sequence: CATSDSPTGVNQPQHF.